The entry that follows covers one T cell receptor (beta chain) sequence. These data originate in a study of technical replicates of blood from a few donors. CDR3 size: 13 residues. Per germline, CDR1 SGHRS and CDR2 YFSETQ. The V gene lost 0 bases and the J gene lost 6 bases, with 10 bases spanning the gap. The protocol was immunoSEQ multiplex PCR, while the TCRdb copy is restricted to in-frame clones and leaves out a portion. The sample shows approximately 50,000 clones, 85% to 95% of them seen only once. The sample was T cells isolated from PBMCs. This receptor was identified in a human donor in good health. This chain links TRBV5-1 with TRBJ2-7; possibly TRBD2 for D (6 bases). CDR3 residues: CASSLAGTFEQYF. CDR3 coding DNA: TGCGCCAGCAGCTTGGCCGGGACTTTCGAGCAGTACTTC.